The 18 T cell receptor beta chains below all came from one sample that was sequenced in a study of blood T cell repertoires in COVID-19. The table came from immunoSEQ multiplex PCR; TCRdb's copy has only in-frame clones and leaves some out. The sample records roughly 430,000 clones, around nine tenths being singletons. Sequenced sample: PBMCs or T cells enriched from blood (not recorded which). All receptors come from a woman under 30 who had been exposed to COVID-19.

The CDR3 DNA follows: TGTGCCAGCAGCTTAGGTGTAGCGGTGAACACCGGGGAGCTGTTTTTT. It encodes CASSLGVAVNTGELFF. The V and J genes are TRBV7-2 and TRBJ2-2, with D possibly matching TRBD2 (6 bases). This CDR3 is 16 amino acids long. Germline lookup yields CDR1 SGHTA and CDR2 FQGNSA. V lost 1 base, J lost 1 base, and 10 bases lay in between.

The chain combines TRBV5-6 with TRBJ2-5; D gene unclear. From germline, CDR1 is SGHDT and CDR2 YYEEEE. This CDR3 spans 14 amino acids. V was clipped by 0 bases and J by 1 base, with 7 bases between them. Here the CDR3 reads CASSLVVAQETQYF. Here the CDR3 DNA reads TGTGCCAGCAGCTTGGTAGTAGCCCAAGAGACCCAGTACTTC.

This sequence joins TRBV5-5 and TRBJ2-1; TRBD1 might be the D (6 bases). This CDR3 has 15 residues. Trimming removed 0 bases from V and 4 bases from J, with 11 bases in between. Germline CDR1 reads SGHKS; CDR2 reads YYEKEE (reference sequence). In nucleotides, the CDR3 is TGTGCCAGCAGCTTGGGGCCCGGACAGTACAATGAGCAGTTCTTC. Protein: CASSLGPGQYNEQFF. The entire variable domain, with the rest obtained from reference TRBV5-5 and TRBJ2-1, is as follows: DAGVTQSPTHLIKTRGQQVTLRCSPISGHKSVSWYQQVLGQGPQFIFQYYEKEERGRGNFPDRFSARQFPNYSSELNVNALLLGDSALYLCASSLGPGQYNEQFFGPGTRLTVL.

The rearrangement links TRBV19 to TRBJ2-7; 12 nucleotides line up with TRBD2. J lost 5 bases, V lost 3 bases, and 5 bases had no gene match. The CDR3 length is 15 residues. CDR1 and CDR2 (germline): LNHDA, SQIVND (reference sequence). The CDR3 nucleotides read TGTGCCAGTAGTATGACTAGCGGGAGAGGGAACGAGCAGTACTTC. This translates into CASSMTSGRGNEQYF.

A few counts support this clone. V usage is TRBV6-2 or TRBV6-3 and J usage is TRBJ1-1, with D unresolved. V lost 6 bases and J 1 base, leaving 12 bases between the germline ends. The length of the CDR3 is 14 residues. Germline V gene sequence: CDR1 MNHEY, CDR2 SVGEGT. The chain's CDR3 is CASSQQNRNTEAFF. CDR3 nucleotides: TGTGCCAGCAGCCAACAAAATCGGAACACTGAAGCTTTCTTT.

The DNA of the CDR3 is TGTGCCAGCAGACCTCCCGGGGGTGGCTACACCTTC. Translation gives CASRPPGGGYTF. The chain couples TRBV6-5 to TRBJ1-2; D is possibly TRBD1 (5 bases). CDR1 is MNHEY, CDR2 SVGAGI, per germline. Trimming left V 6 bases short and J 7 bases short, with 12 bases between. The CDR3 has 12 amino acids.

CDR3 sequence: CASSQASNTEAFF. In nucleotides, the CDR3 is TGTGCCAGCAGCCAGGCCTCGAACACTGAAGCTTTCTTT. This chain connects TRBV11-3 to TRBJ1-1; D uncertain. With 5 bases removed from V and 1 base from J, the gap between germline ends came to 8 bases. The length of the CDR3 is 13 residues. CDR1 and CDR2 (germline): SGHNT, YENEEA.

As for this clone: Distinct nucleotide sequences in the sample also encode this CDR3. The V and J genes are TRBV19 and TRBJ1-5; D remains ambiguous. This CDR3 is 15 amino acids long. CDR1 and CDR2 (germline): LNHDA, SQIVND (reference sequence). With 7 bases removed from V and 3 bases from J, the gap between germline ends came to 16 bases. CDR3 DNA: TGTGCCAGTACTTCTACGGGAACAGCCAATCAGCCCCAGCATTTT. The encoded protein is CASTSTGTANQPQHF.

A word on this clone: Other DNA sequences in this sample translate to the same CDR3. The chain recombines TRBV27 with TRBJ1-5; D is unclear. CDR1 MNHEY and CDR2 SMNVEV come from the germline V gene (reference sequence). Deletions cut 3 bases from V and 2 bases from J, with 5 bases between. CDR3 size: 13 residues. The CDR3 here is CASSLAGNQPQHF. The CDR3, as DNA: TGTGCCAGCAGTTTGGCAGGCAATCAGCCCCAGCATTTT.

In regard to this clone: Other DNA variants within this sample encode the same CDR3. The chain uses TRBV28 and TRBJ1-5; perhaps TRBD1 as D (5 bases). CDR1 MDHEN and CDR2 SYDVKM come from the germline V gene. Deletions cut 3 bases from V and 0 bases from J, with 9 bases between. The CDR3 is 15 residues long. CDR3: CASSLAGYSNQPQHF. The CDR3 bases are TGTGCCAGCAGTTTGGCAGGGTATAGCAATCAGCCCCAGCATTTT.

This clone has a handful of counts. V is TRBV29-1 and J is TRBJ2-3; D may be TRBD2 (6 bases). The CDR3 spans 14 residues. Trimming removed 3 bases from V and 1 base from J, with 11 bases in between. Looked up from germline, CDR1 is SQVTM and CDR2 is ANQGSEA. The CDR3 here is CSVERRGGTDTQYF. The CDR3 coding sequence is TGCAGCGTTGAGAGGCGGGGAGGCACAGATACGCAGTATTTT.

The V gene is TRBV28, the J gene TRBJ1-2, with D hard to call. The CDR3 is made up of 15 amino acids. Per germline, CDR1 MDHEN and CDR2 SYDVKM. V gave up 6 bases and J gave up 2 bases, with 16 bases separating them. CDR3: CASREEATPNYGYTF. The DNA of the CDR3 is TGTGCCAGCAGGGAGGAAGCAACACCCAACTATGGCTACACCTTC.

CDR3 protein: CASSTIPAGAYGYTF. CDR3 sequence (DNA): TGTGCCAGTAGTACCATTCCCGCAGGGGCCTATGGCTACACCTTC. The V gene is TRBV19, the J gene TRBJ1-2; D might be TRBD1 (6 bases). Germline values: CDR1 LNHDA, CDR2 SQIVND (reference sequence). CDR3 length: 15 amino acids. With 4 bases removed from V and 4 bases from J, the gap between germline ends came to 16 bases.

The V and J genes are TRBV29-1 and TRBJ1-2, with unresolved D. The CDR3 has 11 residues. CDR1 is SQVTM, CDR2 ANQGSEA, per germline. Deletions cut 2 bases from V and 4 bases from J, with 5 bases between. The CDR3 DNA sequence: TGCAGCGTTGAAAAGAGCTATGGCTACACCTTC. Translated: CSVEKSYGYTF.

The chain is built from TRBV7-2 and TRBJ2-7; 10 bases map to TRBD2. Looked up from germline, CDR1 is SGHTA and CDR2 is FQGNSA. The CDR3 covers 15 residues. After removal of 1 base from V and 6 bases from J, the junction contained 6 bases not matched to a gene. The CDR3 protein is CASSLEASGGGEQYF. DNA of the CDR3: TGTGCCAGCAGCTTAGAGGCTAGCGGGGGTGGCGAGCAGTACTTC. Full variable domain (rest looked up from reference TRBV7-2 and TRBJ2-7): GAGVSQSPSNKVTEKGKDVELRCDPISGHTALYWYRQSLGQGLEFLIYFQGNSAPDKSGLPSDRFSAERTGGSVSTLTIQRTQQEDSAVYLCASSLEASGGGEQYFGPGTRLTVT.

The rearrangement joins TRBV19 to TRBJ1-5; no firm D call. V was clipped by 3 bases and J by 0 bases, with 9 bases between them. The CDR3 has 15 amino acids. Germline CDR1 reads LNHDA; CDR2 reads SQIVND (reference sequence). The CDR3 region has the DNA TGTGCCAGTAGTATCTCAGTATTTAGCAATCAGCCCCAGCATTTT. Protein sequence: CASSISVFSNQPQHF.

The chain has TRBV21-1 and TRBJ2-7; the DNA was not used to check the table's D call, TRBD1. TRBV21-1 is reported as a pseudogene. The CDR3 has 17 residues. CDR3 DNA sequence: TGTGCCAGCCCCTCGAGCGGGGGACAGGGGACCTCTTACAAGCAGTACTTC. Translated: CASPSSGGQGTSYKQYF.

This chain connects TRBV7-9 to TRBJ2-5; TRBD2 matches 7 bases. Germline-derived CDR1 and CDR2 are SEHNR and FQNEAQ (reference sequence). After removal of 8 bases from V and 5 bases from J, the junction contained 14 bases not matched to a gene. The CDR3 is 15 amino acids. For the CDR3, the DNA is TGTGCCAGCGGGGGAAGGACTAGTGTGTCGGAGACCCAGTACTTC. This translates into CASGGRTSVSETQYF.